The 22 T cell receptor beta chains below come from one sample, sequenced in a study of cytomegalovirus exposure and HLA in healthy donors (dated by TCRdb to about 2017). The library was prepared using the immunoSEQ multiplex PCR assay. The multiplex PCR relied on a mix of 60 forward primers for TCR Vbeta segments and 13 reverse primers for TCR Jbeta segments. Entries here come from immuneACCESS through TCRdb and include only in-frame sequences with V and J called. Some clones fail to appear in such tables; in the studies checked, an unresolved V gene covers under half of the shortfall, and the cause of the remainder is unknown. The sample records 200,000 or so clones, roughly 80% of which are singletons. The ten largest clones take up roughly 6% of the sample. Sequencing used PBMCs. The receptors derive from a woman aged 30 to 39 in good health and CMV-seropositive.

This clone was observed a few times. The chain combines TRBV4-3 with TRBJ2-5, with 13 bases matching TRBD2. Trimming cost V 0 bases and J 3 bases; bases outside gene matches: 10. Germline V lookup: CDR1 LGHNA, CDR2 YSLEER. This CDR3 has 19 amino acids. The CDR3 region is CASSQDLTSGGAPKETQYF. CDR3 DNA sequence: TGCGCCAGCAGCCAAGATTTAACTAGCGGGGGGGCACCTAAAGAGACCCAGTACTTC.

The gene calls are TRBV27 and TRBJ2-7, with D uncertain. The CDR3 consists of 12 residues. V shed 8 bases and J shed 1 base, with 9 bases lying between them. From germline, CDR1 is MNHEY and CDR2 SMNVEV (reference sequence). CDR3 protein: CASRRGSYEQYF. Written as DNA, the CDR3 is TGTGCCAGCCGTCGCGGATCCTACGAGCAGTACTTC.

This clone was seen once. The J gene is TRBJ2-1, the V gene TRBV5-1, with a tentative D call TRBD2 (5 bases). There are 11 residues in the CDR3. Trimming removed 5 bases from V and 8 bases from J, with 8 bases in between. Germline lookup yields CDR1 SGHRS and CDR2 YFSETQ. The CDR3 sequence: CASRGVDEQFF. Written as DNA, the CDR3 is TGCGCCAGCAGGGGAGTCGATGAGCAGTTCTTC. Full variable domain (missing parts from reference TRBV5-1 and TRBJ2-1): KAGVTQTPRYLIKTRGQQVTLSCSPISGHRSVSWYQQTPGQGLQFLFEYFSETQRNKGNFPGRFSGRQFSNSRSEMNVSTLELGDSALYLCASRGVDEQFFGPGTRLTVL.

The chain uses TRBV6-1 and TRBJ2-7; D is perhaps TRBD2 (5 bases). This CDR3 spans 12 amino acids. Trimming took 3 bases from V and 3 from J, leaving 6 bases between them. The germline CDR1 and CDR2 sequences are MNHNS and SASEGT. CDR3 nucleotides: TGTGCCAGCAGTGACCGGGGCTACGAGCAGTACTTC. It is translated as CASSDRGYEQYF.

This clone appeared a few times. The chain couples TRBV10-3 to TRBJ2-3; D is undetermined. Germline V gives CDR1 ENHRY, CDR2 SYGVKD. V lost 4 bases, J lost 5 bases, and 10 bases lay in between. The CDR3 is 13 residues long. The CDR3 reads CAISGAVEDTQYF. The CDR3 nucleotides are TGTGCCATCAGTGGGGCCGTTGAAGATACGCAGTATTTT.

This chain uses TRBV7-6 with TRBJ2-7; no firm D call. Germline assignment: CDR1 SGHVS and CDR2 FNYEAQ. The CDR3 loop spans 18 amino acids. Trimming pared 2 bases from V and 2 bases from J, leaving 22 bases between. This chain's CDR3 is CASSLKVGRSSQTYEQYF. For the CDR3, the DNA is TGTGCCAGCAGCTTAAAAGTGGGCCGCAGTTCCCAAACCTACGAGCAGTACTTC.

A few counts support this clone. The chain carries TRBV4-2 and TRBJ1-2; 11 nucleotides align to TRBD1. CDR3 length: 15 residues. CDR1 LGHNA and CDR2 YNFKEQ come from the germline V gene. The trim removed 0 bases at V and 8 bases at J, leaving 5 bases unmatched. The CDR3 DNA is TGTGCCAGCAGCCAAGATAGGACAGGGGGCCGGGGCTACACCTTC. This codes for CASSQDRTGGRGYTF.

V usage is TRBV5-1 and J usage is TRBJ1-5; maybe TRBD1 (6 bases). The ends were cut back, 3 bases at V and 7 bases at J, with 14 bases in the middle. The length of the CDR3 is 14 residues. Germline CDR1 SGHRS, CDR2 YFSETQ. The CDR3: CASSSAGAGQPQHF. DNA for the CDR3: TGCGCCAGCAGCTCAGCGGGGGCGGGCCAGCCCCAGCATTTT.

The chain couples TRBV19 to TRBJ2-7, with 8 bases aligning to TRBD2. V trimming: 3 bases; J trimming: 4 bases; junction bases outside the gene matches: 5. Germline V gene lookup returns CDR1 LNHDA and CDR2 SQIVND (reference sequence). CDR3 size: 14 residues. CDR3 in DNA: TGTGCCAGTAGTATTGGGACTAGAATATACGAGCAGTACTTC. It translates to CASSIGTRIYEQYF. The full variable domain, in which reference TRBV19 and TRBJ2-7 provide the parts outside the CDR3, is DGGITQSPKYLFRKEGQNVTLSCEQNLNHDAMYWYRQDPGQGLRLIYYSQIVNDFQKGDIAEGYSVSREKKESFPLTVTSAQKNPTAFYLCASSIGTRIYEQYFGPGTRLTVT.

V is TRBV5-1 and J is TRBJ2-7; D unresolved. The CDR3 runs to 15 residues. CDR1 is SGHRS and CDR2 is YFSETQ in the germline V gene. Trimming stripped 1 base from V and 1 base from J, with 12 bases between. The CDR3 nucleotides read TGCGCCAGCAGCTTGTCTCAGAATTTATCCTACGAGCAGTACTTC. This codes for CASSLSQNLSYEQYF.

The chain combines TRBV7-2 with TRBJ2-3, with TRBD2 as a possible D gene (7 bases). Trimming stripped 3 bases from V and 5 bases from J, with 18 bases between. CDR1 is SGHTA, CDR2 FQGNSA, per germline. The CDR3 is 16 residues long. CDR3 DNA sequence: TGTGCCAGCAGCTTGAGGGACACCCAGCGGGGAGATACGCAGTATTTT. It codes for CASSLRDTQRGDTQYF.

The chain links TRBV5-1 to TRBJ1-2; D is uncertain. The CDR3 is made up of 14 amino acids. V was pared by 0 bases and J by 3 bases, with 9 bases between. In germline, CDR1 is SGHRS, CDR2 YFSETQ. CDR3 DNA sequence: TGCGCCAGCAGCTTGGGACCGAGGGACTATGGCTACACCTTC. Translated, it gives CASSLGPRDYGYTF.

This chain uses TRBV10-1 with TRBJ1-1; D uncertain. The CDR3 extends over 15 amino acids. The germline CDR1 and CDR2 sequences are WNHNN and SYGVQD (reference sequence). Trimming cost V 4 bases and J 1 base, with 13 bases left between them. In DNA form, the CDR3 reads TGCGCCAGCAGTGCCGCAGGTGACAAGAACACTGAAGCTTTCTTT. Translation gives CASSAAGDKNTEAFF.

A few counts support this clone. The rearrangement joins TRBV10-2 to TRBJ2-7; no clear D gene. CDR3 size: 14 residues. CDR1 is WSHSY, CDR2 SAAADI, per germline. V lost 5 bases to trimming and J lost 3 bases, with 14 bases between them. The CDR3 here is CASSTSRQRYEQYF. DNA for the CDR3: TGCGCCAGCAGTACCTCCCGCCAGCGCTACGAGCAGTACTTC.

V gene TRBV5-6 combines with J gene TRBJ2-5, with 9 nucleotides matching TRBD1. The CDR3 totals 15 residues. Germline V gene lookup returns CDR1 SGHDT and CDR2 YYEEEE. Trimming removed 3 bases from V and 5 bases from J; junction bases left unmatched: 8. CDR3 DNA sequence: TGTGCCAGCAGCTGGGGACAGGGAAGTAGGGAGACCCAGTACTTC. Protein: CASSWGQGSRETQYF.

The rearrangement joins TRBV6-1 to TRBJ1-1, with 8 bases that match TRBD1. The junction had 5 bases not matched to a gene; V was cut back by 7 bases and J by 4 bases. The germline gives CDR1 MNHNS, CDR2 SASEGT. This CDR3 spans 13 amino acids. CDR3 residues: CASTLTGGTEAFF. CDR3 nucleotides: TGTGCCAGCACTTTAACAGGGGGCACTGAAGCTTTCTTT.

The V call is TRBV4-3, the J call TRBJ2-7, with D possibly matching TRBD2 (5 bases). The CDR3 contains 15 residues. Trimming shortened V by 0 bases and J by 0 bases, and 9 bases separated the two germline ends. Germline-derived CDR1 and CDR2 are LGHNA and YSLEER. CDR3 DNA: TGCGCCAGCAGCCAAGAAAGCGGAAGCTCCTACGAGCAGTACTTC. Translating it yields CASSQESGSSYEQYF.

The chain links TRBV6-5 to TRBJ2-5; 7 nucleotides align to TRBD2. Per germline, CDR1 MNHEY and CDR2 SVGAGI. The trim removed 7 bases at V and 4 bases at J, leaving 6 bases unmatched. This CDR3 has 13 amino acids. The CDR3: CASIKSGGETQYF. The CDR3 region has the DNA TGTGCCAGCATCAAATCGGGGGGAGAGACCCAGTACTTC.

V usage is TRBV6-5 and J usage is TRBJ2-7; 10 bases are a match to TRBD1. Germline V lookup: CDR1 MNHEY, CDR2 SVGAGI. V shed 8 bases, J shed 3 bases, and the junction held 1 base outside the gene matches. The CDR3 length is 12 residues. This CDR3 is CASGQGGYEQYF. The CDR3 bases are TGTGCCAGCGGACAGGGGGGCTACGAGCAGTACTTC.

J is TRBJ1-1 and V is TRBV7-9; 8 bases agree with TRBD1. Germline V CDR1 and CDR2: SEHNR, FQNEAQ (reference sequence). Unmatched junction bases numbered 3, after V lost 3 bases and J lost 0 bases. The CDR3 consists of 15 residues. The CDR3 coding sequence is TGTGCCAGCAGCTTCTTGACAGGGGTGAACACTGAAGCTTTCTTT. Encoded protein: CASSFLTGVNTEAFF.

The chain recombines TRBV4-2 with TRBJ1-1, with D possibly being TRBD1 (5 bases). The CDR3 is 12 amino acids. From germline, CDR1 is LGHNA and CDR2 YNFKEQ. V was cut by 5 bases and J by 5 bases, with 9 bases left in between. CDR3 residues: CASSFSGTEAFF. The CDR3 DNA reads TGTGCCAGCAGCTTCTCAGGGACTGAAGCTTTCTTT.

This clone was seen just once. The chain links TRBV19 to TRBJ1-5; a possible D gene is TRBD1 (5 bases). The V end was cut by 5 bases, the J end by 0 bases, with 11 bases between. CDR1 and CDR2 (germline): LNHDA, SQIVND (reference sequence). There are 15 residues in the CDR3. The CDR3 DNA follows: TGTGCCAGTAGTCGGGCAGGGTTTAGCAATCAGCCCCAGCATTTT. Encoded protein: CASSRAGFSNQPQHF. Supplemented by reference TRBV19 and TRBJ1-5, the full variable domain reads DGGITQSPKYLFRKEGQNVTLSCEQNLNHDAMYWYRQDPGQGLRLIYYSQIVNDFQKGDIAEGYSVSREKKESFPLTVTSAQKNPTAFYLCASSRAGFSNQPQHFGDGTRLSIL.